This entry lists 18 T cell receptor beta chains sequenced from one sample in a study of PD-L1 blockade in urothelial cancer. Time point indicated: pretreatment peripheral blood. Using immunoSEQ multiplex PCR, the repertoire was profiled, and TCRdb retains in-frame clones only, with some absent. The sample lists around 71,000 clones; around four fifths were seen once. The material sequenced was PBMCs, taken around atezolizumab (anti-PD-L1) treatment. The source of these receptors is a man aged 35 to 55 with urothelial cancer.

J is TRBJ2-3 and V is TRBV7-2; weak D call: TRBD1 (6 bases). There are 17 residues in the CDR3. V was shortened by 6 bases and J by 2 bases, with 21 bases between the two germline ends. Germline CDR1 is SGHTA and CDR2 is FQGNSA. Here the CDR3 reads CASSSQPQGRATDTQYF. The CDR3 bases are TGTGCCAGCAGTTCCCAGCCACAGGGAAGGGCCACAGATACGCAGTATTTT.

The chain combines TRBV9 with TRBJ2-1; 11 nucleotides match TRBD2. Germline CDR1 is SGDLS and CDR2 is YYNGEE. The CDR3 consists of 15 residues. V shed 4 bases, J shed 6 bases, and the junction held 6 bases outside the gene matches. CDR3 in amino acids: CASSLAGTSGNEQFF. In DNA form, the CDR3 reads TGTGCCAGCAGCCTTGCCGGGACTAGCGGCAATGAGCAGTTCTTC.

CDR3 amino acids: CASRTGSNYGYTF. As DNA, the CDR3 is TGCGCCAGCCGCACAGGTTCTAACTATGGCTACACCTTC. The chain employs TRBV5-1 and TRBJ1-2; possible D gene TRBD1, 5 bases. The CDR3 contains 13 residues. From germline, CDR1 is SGHRS and CDR2 YFSETQ. Deletions cut 7 bases from V and 0 bases from J, with 10 bases between.

This chain uses TRBV19 with TRBJ2-3; D is possibly TRBD2 (5 bases). CDR3 length equals 13 residues. V was clipped by 5 bases and J by 4 bases, with 10 bases between them. Germline CDR1 and CDR2: LNHDA and SQIVND (reference sequence). CDR3 DNA: TGTGCCAGTAGTTCGGCCGGGGCAGATACGCAGTATTTT. The encoded protein is CASSSAGADTQYF.

The V call is TRBV27, the J call TRBJ2-5; tentatively, D is TRBD1 (5 bases). This CDR3 comprises 13 residues. The germline CDR1 and CDR2 sequences are MNHEY and SMNVEV (reference sequence). Trimming took off 6 bases at V and 5 bases at J, with 13 bases between the two ends. The CDR3 spells CASRTKGYETQYF. In DNA, the CDR3 is TGTGCCAGCAGAACAAAGGGGTACGAGACCCAGTACTTC.

V usage is TRBV19 and J usage is TRBJ2-1, with 8 positions matching TRBD2. The V segment lost 6 bases and the J segment 7 bases; nucleotides outside the gene matches: 11. CDR1 is LNHDA and CDR2 is SQIVND in the germline V gene (reference sequence). CDR3 size: 15 residues. CDR3 sequence: CASRRGREVRNEQFF. The CDR3 DNA follows: TGTGCCAGTAGGCGGGGGCGGGAGGTTAGGAATGAGCAGTTCTTC.

The chain carries TRBV5-4 and TRBJ1-5; weak D call: TRBD1 (6 bases). V was pared by 4 bases and J by 2 bases, with 19 bases between. In germline, CDR1 is SGHNT, CDR2 YYREEE (reference sequence). The CDR3 sequence is 17 residues long. The chain's CDR3 is CASSRGGALGGNQPQHF. CDR3 nucleotides: TGTGCCAGCAGCCGGGGGGGGGCCCTTGGGGGCAATCAGCCCCAGCATTTT.

The chain is built from TRBV14 and TRBJ2-7; 7 nucleotides align to TRBD2. Germline V gene sequence: CDR1 SGHDN, CDR2 FVKESK. With 3 bases clipped from V and 3 bases from J, the junction kept 8 bases outside the gene matches. This CDR3 is built from 15 residues. The CDR3 coding sequence is TGTGCCAGCAGCCAGAGCGGGACGACCGGCTACGAGCAGTACTTC. Translating it yields CASSQSGTTGYEQYF. The full variable domain, with the rest looked up from reference TRBV14 and TRBJ2-7, is EAGVTQFPSHSVIEKGQTVTLRCDPISGHDNLYWYRRVMGKEIKFLLHFVKESKQDESGMPNNRFLAERTGGTYSTLKVQPAELEDSGVYFCASSQSGTTGYEQYFGPGTRLTVT.

The chain has TRBV5-1 and TRBJ1-3; TRBD1 matches at 8 bases. The germline gives CDR1 SGHRS, CDR2 YFSETQ. Germline trimming cut 0 bases from V and 0 bases from J; bases unmatched to any gene: 8. The CDR3 runs 18 residues. The CDR3 loop reads CASSLEGTGGVSGNTIYF. The CDR3 nucleotides are TGCGCCAGCAGCTTGGAGGGGACAGGAGGGGTCTCTGGAAACACCATATATTTT.

The chain has TRBV6-6 and TRBJ1-1; the D is unclear. This CDR3 comprises 11 residues. V lost 8 bases, J lost 8 bases, and 12 bases lay in between. Germline V gene lookup returns CDR1 MNHNY and CDR2 SVGAGI (reference sequence). CDR3 amino acids: CASGRGREAFF. The CDR3 coding sequence is TGTGCCAGCGGGCGTGGCAGAGAAGCTTTCTTT.

The V call is TRBV11-2, the J call TRBJ2-7, with a weak D call TRBD1 (6 bases). Trimming pared 5 bases from V and 4 bases from J, leaving 9 bases between. There are 12 residues in the CDR3. Germline V CDR1 and CDR2: SGHAT, FQNNGV. DNA for the CDR3: TGTGCCAGCAGCAAGGACAGTTACGAGCAGTACTTC. This codes for CASSKDSYEQYF.

CDR3 coding DNA: TGTGCCAGCAGTCGAACAGGGGCGGGAGATACGCAGTATTTT. This sequence encodes CASSRTGAGDTQYF. The chain couples TRBV28 to TRBJ2-3; 7 bases align to TRBD1. There are 14 residues in the CDR3. J was trimmed by 5 bases and V by 5 bases; bases with no gene match: 7. From germline, CDR1 is MDHEN and CDR2 SYDVKM. Drawing the rest from reference TRBV28 and TRBJ2-3, the complete variable domain is DVKVTQSSRYLVKRTGEKVFLECVQDMDHENMFWYRQDPGLGLRLIYFSYDVKMKEKGDIPEGYSVSREKKERFSLILESASTNQTSMYLCASSRTGAGDTQYFGPGTRLTVL.

This chain connects TRBV19 to TRBJ2-7; the D gene is possibly TRBD2 (5 bases). Germline CDR1 is LNHDA and CDR2 is SQIVND (reference sequence). Trimming took off 1 base at V and 6 bases at J, with 13 bases between the two ends. CDR3 length equals 14 residues. CDR3 nucleotides: TGTGCCAGTAGTATAGGTAGGACTCCCGGCGAGCAGTACTTC. It encodes CASSIGRTPGEQYF.

The V gene is TRBV4-3, the J gene TRBJ2-1, with 10 bases aligning to TRBD2. The CDR3 runs to 15 residues. The germline V gene encodes CDR1 LGHNA and CDR2 YSLEER. J gave up 9 bases and V 1 base, and 6 bases lay outside the gene matches. CDR3 bases: TGCGCCAGCAGCCAAGGGTATGCTAGCGGGAGTGAGCAGTTCTTC. This encodes CASSQGYASGSEQFF.

V usage is TRBV30 and J usage is TRBJ1-5; 9 bases align to TRBD1. The CDR3 is made up of 19 amino acids. In germline, CDR1 is GTSNPN, CDR2 SVGIG (reference sequence). The trim removed 4 bases at V and 0 bases at J, leaving 16 bases unmatched. The CDR3 is CAWISRSGQGFFSNQPQHF. The CDR3 bases are TGTGCCTGGATTTCCCGCTCGGGACAGGGCTTTTTTAGCAATCAGCCCCAGCATTTT.

The chain recombines TRBV5-1 with TRBJ2-5; TRBD2 matches at 14 bases. V gave up 4 bases and J gave up 5 bases; unmatched junction bases: 7. Germline V gene sequence: CDR1 SGHRS, CDR2 YFSETQ. The length of the CDR3 is 16 residues. CDR3: CASSRLAGGHLETQYF. In DNA, the CDR3 is TGCGCCAGCAGCCGACTAGCGGGAGGGCATCTGGAGACCCAGTACTTC.

The gene calls are TRBV18 and TRBJ1-1; TRBD1 is a possible D gene (6 bases). Germline V CDR1 and CDR2: KGHSH, LQKENI. Trimming pared 1 base from V and 1 base from J, leaving 10 bases between. The CDR3 is 15 amino acids. The CDR3 reads CASSPLQGKNTEAFF. CDR3 nucleotides: TGTGCCAGCTCACCACTTCAGGGGAAGAACACTGAAGCTTTCTTT. Full variable domain (remainder filled in from reference TRBV18 and TRBJ1-1): NAGVMQNPRHLVRRRGQEARLRCSPMKGHSHVYWYRQLPEEGLKFMVYLQKENIIDESGMPKERFSAEFPKEGPSILRIQQVVRGDSAAYFCASSPLQGKNTEAFFGQGTRLTVV.

The rearrangement uses TRBV5-1 and TRBJ2-2, with D possibly TRBD1 on 5 matching bases. V dropped 2 bases and J dropped 6 bases, with 8 bases sitting between them. This CDR3 comprises 13 residues. The germline V gene encodes CDR1 SGHRS and CDR2 YFSETQ. CDR3 residues: CASSLGRAGELFF. The CDR3 DNA follows: TGCGCCAGCAGCTTAGGCAGGGCCGGGGAGCTGTTTTTT.